The clone carrying this T cell receptor (beta chain) was seen a single time. These data belong to a study of a mutant IDH1 vaccine in newly diagnosed glioma. Across the study: Treated patients, averaging 40.4 years, were roughly 62% male and roughly 38% female.

V was shortened by 4 bases and J by 10 bases, with 11 bases between the two germline ends. This CDR3 comprises 12 residues. The germline gives CDR1 MGHRA, CDR2 YSYEKL. Time point meaning: baseline, week 1 (first vaccination visit). The treatment was: pre-vaccination baseline after standard-of-care therapy. Data came from immunoSEQ multiplex PCR; TCRdb stores just in-frame clones and leaves some out. This sample has more than 80,000 clones, with 83% found just once. V and J are TRBV4-1 and TRBJ2-1, with D uncertain. The material sequenced was PBMCs, taken from a glioma patient treated with radiotherapy, temozolomide or both. The receptor was isolated from a woman between 50 and 59 years old with glioma. This chain's CDR3 is CASSPSKREQFF. The CDR3 nucleotides read TGCGCCAGCAGCCCCTCAAAGAGGGAGCAGTTCTTC.